This TCR beta chain was sequenced during a study of control samples from healthy donors and cancer patients. The assay was immunoSEQ multiplex PCR, and TCRdb's table has in-frame clones only and misses some. The table shows about 160,000 clones, with about 90% occurring only once. Germline CDR1 SGDLS, CDR2 YYNGEE. The CDR3 loop spans 14 amino acids. V lost 0 bases and J lost 1, with 4 bases in between. With respect to this clone: Other DNA sequences in the same sample also yield this CDR3.

The source material was blood. The rearrangement joins TRBV9 to TRBJ2-2; D remains ambiguous. The clonotype originates from a woman under 40 in good health. The CDR3 region has the DNA TGTGCCAGCAGCGTAGGGGGGAACACCGGGGAGCTGTTTTTT. Its protein is CASSVGGNTGELFF.